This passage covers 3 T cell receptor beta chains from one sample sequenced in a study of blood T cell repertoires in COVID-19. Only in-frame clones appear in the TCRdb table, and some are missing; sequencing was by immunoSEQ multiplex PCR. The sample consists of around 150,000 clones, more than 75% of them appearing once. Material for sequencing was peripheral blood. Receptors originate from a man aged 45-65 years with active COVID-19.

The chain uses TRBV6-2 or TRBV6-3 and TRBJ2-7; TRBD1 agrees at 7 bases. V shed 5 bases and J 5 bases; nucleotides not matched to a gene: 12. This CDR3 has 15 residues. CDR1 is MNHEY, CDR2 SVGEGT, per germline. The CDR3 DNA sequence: TGTGCCAGCAGTACCCGAGAAAGGGGGCGACACGAGCAGTACTTC. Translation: CASSTRERGRHEQYF.

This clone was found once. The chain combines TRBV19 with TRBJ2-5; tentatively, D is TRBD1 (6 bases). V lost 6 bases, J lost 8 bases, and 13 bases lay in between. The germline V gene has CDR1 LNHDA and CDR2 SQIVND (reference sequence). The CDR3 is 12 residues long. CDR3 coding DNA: TGTGCCAGTAGCCTGAGAGGGGGTACCCAGTACTTC. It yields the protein CASSLRGGTQYF.

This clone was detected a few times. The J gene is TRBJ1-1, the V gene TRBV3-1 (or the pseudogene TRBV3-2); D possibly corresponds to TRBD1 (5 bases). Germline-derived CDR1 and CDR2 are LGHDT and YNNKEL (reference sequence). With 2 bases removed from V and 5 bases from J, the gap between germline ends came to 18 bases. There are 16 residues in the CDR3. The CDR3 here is CASSQRTGGVRTEAFF. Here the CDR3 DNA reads TGTGCCAGCAGCCAACGTACAGGTGGTGTTAGGACTGAAGCTTTCTTT.